The 25 T cell receptor beta chains below come from one sample, sequenced in a study of cytomegalovirus exposure and HLA in healthy donors. The PCR contained 60 Vbeta and 13 Jbeta primers. Produced via immunoSEQ multiplex PCR; TCRdb's table is partial and in-frame only. The table records 75,000 to 95,000 clones, roughly 83% of them present only once. The sample comprised PBMCs. These receptors originate from a man aged 18-30 years in good health and CMV-seronegative.

The V call is TRBV13, the J call TRBJ2-7; 7 bases are a match to TRBD1. Germline V gives CDR1 PRHDT, CDR2 FYEKMQ (reference sequence). The CDR3 is made up of 14 amino acids. Trimming removed 4 bases from V and 4 bases from J; junction bases left unmatched: 7. The CDR3 coding sequence is TGTGCCAGCAGCTCGGGACAGAGAAATTACGAGCAGTACTTC. It translates to CASSSGQRNYEQYF.

The chain joins TRBV6-1 to TRBJ2-1, with 8 bases aligning to TRBD2. Germline CDR1 and CDR2: MNHNS and SASEGT. V shed 4 bases, J shed 5 bases, and the junction held 4 bases outside the gene matches. The CDR3 loop spans 14 amino acids. CDR3 region: CASSAGLVNNEQFF. The CDR3 coding sequence is TGTGCCAGCAGTGCGGGACTAGTCAACAATGAGCAGTTCTTC.

The rearrangement joins TRBV4-1 to TRBJ2-3; 8 bases match TRBD1. Trimming cost V 0 bases and J 2 bases; bases outside gene matches: 10. The CDR3 is 18 amino acids. Germline V gives CDR1 MGHRA, CDR2 YSYEKL. The CDR3 is CASSQEGGRGPPTDTQYF. CDR3 nucleotides: TGCGCCAGCAGCCAAGAGGGCGGCAGGGGGCCTCCCACAGATACGCAGTATTTT.

This clone came up once. V gene TRBV27 combines with J gene TRBJ2-6, with TRBD1 identical over 10 bases. V shed 4 bases, J shed 2 bases, and the junction held 8 bases outside the gene matches. CDR3 length: 18 amino acids. Germline V gives CDR1 MNHEY, CDR2 SMNVEV (reference sequence). The CDR3 loop is CASSSWGQGWPGANVLTF. The CDR3 region has the DNA TGTGCCAGCAGTTCCTGGGGACAGGGGTGGCCTGGGGCCAACGTCCTGACTTTC.

This clone was seen a handful of times. V gene TRBV6-1 combines with J gene TRBJ1-1; D is undetermined. Germline CDR1 is MNHNS and CDR2 is SASEGT. Trimming stripped 11 bases from V and 5 bases from J, with 15 bases between. The CDR3 covers 12 residues. CDR3 sequence: CAVKSGRTEAFF. Written as DNA, the CDR3 is TGTGCCGTCAAGTCGGGGAGGACTGAAGCTTTCTTT.

This sequence joins TRBV30 and TRBJ1-2; no reliable D call. Between the trimmed V and J ends, which lost 3 bases and 0 bases, there was a span of 14 bases. Germline loops: CDR1 GTSNPN, CDR2 SVGIG (reference sequence). The CDR3 is 15 residues long. The CDR3: CAWRESARTNYGYTF. The CDR3 nucleotides are TGTGCCTGGAGGGAAAGCGCAAGAACTAACTATGGCTACACCTTC.

This sequence joins TRBV4-1 and TRBJ2-7, with 7 bases fitting TRBD2. This CDR3 is built from 15 residues. J lost 6 bases, V lost 0 bases, and 8 bases had no gene match. Germline loops: CDR1 MGHRA, CDR2 YSYEKL. CDR3 coding DNA: TGCGCCAGCAGCCAAGATAGAGCGGGAAAATTCGAGCAGTACTTC. Translated, it gives CASSQDRAGKFEQYF.

The chain employs TRBV6-6 and TRBJ1-1; TRBD1 matches at 7 bases. Germline lookup yields CDR1 MNHNY and CDR2 SVGAGI (reference sequence). V lost 5 bases to trimming and J lost 5 bases; unmatched junction nucleotides: 11. CDR3 length equals 15 residues. The CDR3 region is CASSTRQGGGTEAFF. CDR3 sequence (DNA): TGTGCCAGCAGTACCCGACAGGGAGGAGGGACTGAAGCTTTCTTT.

J is TRBJ1-1 and V is TRBV5-1; a possible D gene is TRBD1 (6 bases). Looked up from germline, CDR1 is SGHRS and CDR2 is YFSETQ. The CDR3 extends over 14 amino acids. V gave up 6 bases and J gave up 1 base, with 13 bases separating them. CDR3 region: CASNPGHQNTEAFF. CDR3 DNA: TGCGCCAGCAACCCGGGACACCAGAACACTGAAGCTTTCTTT.

This clone has just a few counts. This chain links TRBV5-1 with TRBJ1-2; 8 bases fit TRBD1. The CDR3 runs 14 residues. J was trimmed by 2 bases and V by 4 bases; bases with no gene match: 4. The germline V gene has CDR1 SGHRS and CDR2 YFSETQ. The CDR3 here is CASSPWTGNYGYTF. CDR3 nucleotides: TGCGCCAGCAGCCCCTGGACAGGGAACTATGGCTACACCTTC.

CDR3 sequence (DNA): TGTGCCAGAACGCGGAGCGCTGGGGCCAACGTCCTGACTTTC. Translating gives CARTRSAGANVLTF. This chain uses TRBV2 with TRBJ2-6; D unclear. This CDR3 contains 14 residues. Germline CDR1 is SNHLY and CDR2 is FYNNEI. Trimming stripped 9 bases from V and 2 bases from J, with 11 bases between.

The chain couples TRBV30 to TRBJ1-4, with 8 positions matching TRBD1. Germline values: CDR1 GTSNPN, CDR2 SVGIG (reference sequence). The CDR3 is 12 residues long. The CDR3 loop is CARTGFNEKLFF. DNA of the CDR3: TGTGCGAGGACAGGGTTTAATGAAAAACTGTTTTTT.

The rearrangement joins TRBV11-3 to TRBJ2-3, with D perhaps matching TRBD2 (6 bases). V dropped 6 bases and J dropped 5 bases, with 21 bases sitting between them. Germline loops: CDR1 SGHNT, CDR2 YENEEA. The CDR3 has 16 residues. The CDR3 DNA is TGTGCCAGCAGTCCGGGAGCGGGTCCCAGTGGAGATACGCAGTATTTT. It yields the protein CASSPGAGPSGDTQYF.

This chain links TRBV6-1 with TRBJ1-2, with D possibly TRBD1 on 5 matching bases. Germline V gene sequence: CDR1 MNHNS, CDR2 SASEGT. This CDR3 comprises 13 residues. The V and J ends lost 0 bases and 4 bases respectively, with 6 bases between them. The CDR3 sequence is CASSEAGVYGYTF. CDR3 nucleotide sequence: TGTGCCAGCAGTGAAGCAGGGGTCTATGGCTACACCTTC.

The chain has TRBV5-1 and TRBJ1-1; no clear D. The CDR3 is 16 residues long. V lost 5 bases, J lost 5 bases, and 22 bases lay in between. Germline V gene lookup returns CDR1 SGHRS and CDR2 YFSETQ. For the CDR3, the DNA is TGCGCCAGCAGTCCTCGTGTACGAGGAGATCGGACTGAAGCTTTCTTT. Protein sequence: CASSPRVRGDRTEAFF.

The chain employs TRBV7-6 and TRBJ2-7, with a possible D match to TRBD2 (6 bases). V shed 0 bases and J shed 3 bases, with 9 bases lying between them. Per the germline V gene, CDR1 is SGHVS and CDR2 is FNYEAQ. This CDR3 has 14 amino acids. Here the CDR3 reads CASSLAGGDYEQYF. CDR3 in DNA: TGTGCCAGCAGCTTAGCGGGGGGAGACTACGAGCAGTACTTC. The entire variable domain, with the rest obtained from reference TRBV7-6 and TRBJ2-7, is as follows: GAGVSQSPRYKVTKRGQDVALRCDPISGHVSLYWYRQALGQGPEFLTYFNYEAQQDKSGLPNDRFSAERPEGSISTLTIQRTEQRDSAMYRCASSLAGGDYEQYFGPGTRLTVT.

This chain joins TRBV7-9 and TRBJ2-3; 9 bases line up with TRBD2. V shed 5 bases, J shed 4 bases, and the junction held 13 bases outside the gene matches. The CDR3 is made up of 17 amino acids. CDR1 is SEHNR, CDR2 FQNEAQ, per germline (reference sequence). CDR3 sequence: CASSTRLVREGADTQYF. CDR3 sequence (DNA): TGTGCCAGCAGCACCCGACTAGTGCGGGAGGGTGCAGATACGCAGTATTTT.

The genes are TRBV27 and TRBJ2-1, with 7 bases identical to TRBD1. Per the germline V gene, CDR1 is MNHEY and CDR2 is SMNVEV (reference sequence). Trimming removed 5 bases from V and 2 bases from J; junction bases left unmatched: 12. This CDR3 spans 17 amino acids. The DNA for the CDR3 is TGTGCCAGCAGTGGATATACAGGGGTTTTTACCTACAATGAGCAGTTCTTC. Amino acids: CASSGYTGVFTYNEQFF.

The chain combines TRBV29-1 with TRBJ1-2; D unresolved. CDR3 length: 16 amino acids. Trimming cost V 5 bases and J 4 bases, with 23 bases left between them. The germline CDR1 and CDR2 sequences are SQVTM and ANQGSEA. Here the CDR3 reads CSVYGILDISSYGYTF. CDR3 nucleotides: TGCAGCGTTTACGGGATTTTAGATATCTCCTCCTATGGCTACACCTTC.

This chain uses TRBV29-1 with TRBJ2-1; TRBD1 is a possible D gene (5 bases). Germline V gives CDR1 SQVTM, CDR2 ANQGSEA. Trimming removed 0 bases from V and 5 bases from J, with 17 bases in between. This CDR3 contains 16 residues. The CDR3 spells CSVEDTTVQVHNEQFF. DNA of the CDR3: TGCAGCGTTGAAGATACGACAGTACAAGTTCACAATGAGCAGTTCTTC.

The chain recombines TRBV2 with TRBJ2-5; TRBD1 agrees at 9 bases. The CDR3 has 14 residues. In germline, CDR1 is SNHLY, CDR2 FYNNEI. The V gene end was trimmed by 5 bases and the J gene end by 5 bases; junction bases not matched to a gene: 6. The CDR3 protein is CASSYRGRGETQYF. CDR3 DNA: TGTGCCAGCAGTTACAGGGGGCGCGGGGAGACCCAGTACTTC.

The chain recombines TRBV6-5 with TRBJ1-2; D possibly corresponds to TRBD1 (6 bases). Germline lookup yields CDR1 MNHEY and CDR2 SVGAGI. This CDR3 spans 13 amino acids. Trimming shortened V by 4 bases and J by 3 bases, and 9 bases separated the two germline ends. The CDR3 sequence is CASSSHRDYGYTF. The CDR3 region has the DNA TGTGCCAGCAGTTCCCACAGGGACTATGGCTACACCTTC.

J is TRBJ2-2 and V is TRBV5-1, with a tentative D call TRBD1 (6 bases). The CDR3 extends over 13 amino acids. Germline V gene lookup returns CDR1 SGHRS and CDR2 YFSETQ. Deletions cut 5 bases from V and 6 bases from J, with 11 bases between. CDR3 coding DNA: TGCGCCAGCAGTTTAGAGGGGGCCGGGGAGCTGTTTTTT. Protein product: CASSLEGAGELFF.

This sequence joins TRBV7-8 and TRBJ2-3; 7 nucleotides align to TRBD1. This CDR3 is 15 amino acids long. V trimming: 2 bases; J trimming: 0 bases; junction bases outside the gene matches: 2. Germline loops: CDR1 SGHVS, CDR2 FQNEAQ. CDR3 protein: CASSLNRGSTDTQYF. CDR3 DNA sequence: TGTGCCAGCAGCTTAAACAGGGGAAGCACAGATACGCAGTATTTT. The full variable domain, in which reference TRBV7-8 and TRBJ2-3 provide the parts outside the CDR3, is GAGVSQSPRYKVAKRGQDVALRCDPISGHVSLFWYQQALGQGPEFLTYFQNEAQLDKSGLPSDRFFAERPEGSVSTLKIQRTQQEDSAVYLCASSLNRGSTDTQYFGPGTRLTVL.

This clone was seen a few times. The V gene is TRBV7-3, the J gene TRBJ2-7; the match to TRBD2 covers 7 bases. The length of the CDR3 is 15 residues. V lost 2 bases to trimming and J lost 3 bases; unmatched junction nucleotides: 7. Germline V gives CDR1 SGHTA, CDR2 FQGTGA. CDR3 sequence reads: CASSLSHGTIYEQYF. CDR3 sequence (DNA): TGTGCCAGCAGCTTATCCCATGGGACTATCTACGAGCAGTACTTC. Together with reference TRBV7-3 and TRBJ2-7, the CDR3 gives the full variable domain: GAGVSQTPSNKVTEKGKYVELRCDPISGHTALYWYRQSLGQGPEFLIYFQGTGAADDSGLPNDRFFAVRPEGSVSTLKIQRTERGDSAVYLCASSLSHGTIYEQYFGPGTRLTVT.